This T cell receptor (beta chain) stems from a study of human thymus T cells. Thymus pieces cut out during corrective heart surgery were the tissue that was used. Infants served as donors; they were healthy and Finnish and were having corrective surgery for congenital heart defects. Data came from immunoSEQ multiplex PCR; TCRdb stores just in-frame clones and leaves some out. The sample lists some 130,000 clones, about 95% occurring once. Trimming took 2 bases from V and 2 from J; bases not matched to a gene: 6. CDR3 size: 16 residues. Germline V lookup: CDR1 SGHAT, CDR2 FQNNGV. General observations from the study: Related work showed strongly overlapping thymic repertoires across unrelated individuals.

Concerning this clone: The target antigen is unknown.

The sequenced sample consisted of thymus tissue. The clonotype originates from a boy less than two years old with a congenital heart defect but otherwise immunologically healthy. J is TRBJ2-3 and V is TRBV11-2; 8 nucleotides line up with TRBD1. CDR3 protein: CASSLPADRVTDTQYF. CDR3 sequence (DNA): TGTGCCAGCAGCTTACCAGCGGACAGGGTCACAGATACGCAGTATTTT.